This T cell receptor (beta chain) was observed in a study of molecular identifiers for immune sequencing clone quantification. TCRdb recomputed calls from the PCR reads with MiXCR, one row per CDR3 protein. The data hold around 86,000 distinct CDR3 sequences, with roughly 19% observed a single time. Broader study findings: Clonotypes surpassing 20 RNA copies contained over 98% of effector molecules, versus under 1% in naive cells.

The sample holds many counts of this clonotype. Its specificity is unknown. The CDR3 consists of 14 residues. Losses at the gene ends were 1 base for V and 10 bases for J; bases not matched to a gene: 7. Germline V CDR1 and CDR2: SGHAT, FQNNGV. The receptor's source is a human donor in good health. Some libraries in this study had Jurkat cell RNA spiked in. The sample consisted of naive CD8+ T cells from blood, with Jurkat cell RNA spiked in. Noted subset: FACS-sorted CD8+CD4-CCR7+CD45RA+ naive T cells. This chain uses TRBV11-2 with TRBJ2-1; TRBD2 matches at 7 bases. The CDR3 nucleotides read TGTGCCAGCAGCTTAGGTGGACTAGGTGACGAGCAGTTCTTC. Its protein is CASSLGGLGDEQFF. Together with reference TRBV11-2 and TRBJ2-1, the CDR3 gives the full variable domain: EAGVAQSPRYKIIEKRQSVAFWCNPISGHATLYWYQQILGQGPKLLIQFQNNGVVDDSQLPKDRFSAERLKGVDSTLKIQPAKLEDSAVYLCASSLGGLGDEQFFGPGTRLTVL.